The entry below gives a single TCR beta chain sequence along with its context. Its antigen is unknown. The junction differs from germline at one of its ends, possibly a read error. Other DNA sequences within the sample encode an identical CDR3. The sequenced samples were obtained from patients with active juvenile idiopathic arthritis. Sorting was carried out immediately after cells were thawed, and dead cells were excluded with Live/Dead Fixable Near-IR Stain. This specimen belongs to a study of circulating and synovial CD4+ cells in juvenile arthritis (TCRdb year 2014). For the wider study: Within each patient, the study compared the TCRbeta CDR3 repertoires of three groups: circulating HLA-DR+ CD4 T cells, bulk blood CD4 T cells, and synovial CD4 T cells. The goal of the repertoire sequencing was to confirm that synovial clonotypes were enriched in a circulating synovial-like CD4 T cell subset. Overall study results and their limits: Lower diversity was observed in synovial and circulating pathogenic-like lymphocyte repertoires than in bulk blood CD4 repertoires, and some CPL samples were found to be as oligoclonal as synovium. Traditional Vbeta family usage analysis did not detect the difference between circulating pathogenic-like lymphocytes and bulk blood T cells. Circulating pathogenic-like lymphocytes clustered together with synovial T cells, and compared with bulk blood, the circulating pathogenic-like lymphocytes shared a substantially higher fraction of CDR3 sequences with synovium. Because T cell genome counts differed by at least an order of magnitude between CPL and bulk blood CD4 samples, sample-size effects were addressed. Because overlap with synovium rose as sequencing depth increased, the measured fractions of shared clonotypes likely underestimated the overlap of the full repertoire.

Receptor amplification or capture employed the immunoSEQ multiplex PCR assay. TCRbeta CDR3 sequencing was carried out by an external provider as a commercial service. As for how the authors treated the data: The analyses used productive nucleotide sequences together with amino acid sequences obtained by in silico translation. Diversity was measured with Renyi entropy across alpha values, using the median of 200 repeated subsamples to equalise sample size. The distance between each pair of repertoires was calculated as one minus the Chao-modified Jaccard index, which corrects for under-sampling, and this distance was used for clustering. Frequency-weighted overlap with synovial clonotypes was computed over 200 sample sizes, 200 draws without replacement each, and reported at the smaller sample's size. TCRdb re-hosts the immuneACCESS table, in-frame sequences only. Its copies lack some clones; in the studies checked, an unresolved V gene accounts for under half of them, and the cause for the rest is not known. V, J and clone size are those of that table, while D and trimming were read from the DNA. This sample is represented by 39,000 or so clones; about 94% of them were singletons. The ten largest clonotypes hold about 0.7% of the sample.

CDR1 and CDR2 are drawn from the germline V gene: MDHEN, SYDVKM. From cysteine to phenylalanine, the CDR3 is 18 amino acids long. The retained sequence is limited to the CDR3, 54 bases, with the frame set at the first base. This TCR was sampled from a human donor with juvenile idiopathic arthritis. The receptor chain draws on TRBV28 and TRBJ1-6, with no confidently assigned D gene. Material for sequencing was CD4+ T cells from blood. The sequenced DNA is TGTGCCAGCAGTTTACCGATTTGGATGGGAGTTTATAATTCCCCCCTCCACTTT. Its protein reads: CASSLPIWMGVYNSPLHF.